This TCR beta chain was identified during a study of blood T cells in healthy people across ages. Study observations and caveats: From one million sequenced T cells, diversity estimates were lower bounds. Age showed a roughly linear inverse relationship with TCR beta diversity per million T cells.

Next came a second PCR, run for about 7 to 12 cycles, which used a sample-barcoded 5' primer along with a J-beta primer mix. TCRdb re-derived calls from the 5' RACE reads in MiXCR, one entry per CDR3 protein. This repertoire shows just over 1 million distinct CDR3 sequences, under 45% found once; its top ten account for approximately 17%. The CDR3 totals 15 residues. Germline CDR1 SGHTA, CDR2 FQGTGA. V lost 4 bases and J 2 bases, leaving 13 bases between the germline ends. The sample holds a few counts of this clonotype. Its target is not known. In terms of origin and age, donors were healthy Caucasian individuals from Russia aged 6 to 90. Every donor gave roughly 9.2 milliliters of peripheral blood.

The V and J genes are TRBV7-3 and TRBJ2-3; perhaps TRBD1 as D (6 bases). The source is a woman in her fifties or sixties in good health. Sequencing was carried out using blood. DNA of the CDR3: TGTGCCAGCAGCTCCCGGACAGCTCTCACAGATACGCAGTATTTT. It yields the protein CASSSRTALTDTQYF.